The 9 T cell receptor beta chains below all came from one sample that was sequenced in a study of cytotoxic CD8 clonotypes in ibrutinib-treated CLL. Measured with immunoSEQ multiplex PCR; TCRdb has only the in-frame clones, and not every one. The table includes approximately 100,000 clones, 50% to 65% detected once. The sequencing here drew on PBMCs, taken after 24 months of ibrutinib treatment. These receptors were taken from a human donor with chronic lymphocytic leukemia.

The chain has TRBV5-1 and TRBJ2-1; D possibly matches TRBD1 or TRBD2 (5 bases each). The CDR3 sequence is 15 residues long. Germline CDR1 SGHRS, CDR2 YFSETQ. V shed 2 bases and J shed 5 bases, with 14 bases lying between them. Written as DNA, the CDR3 is TGCGCCAGCAGCTTTTACGGGGCGCACAACAATGAGCAGTTCTTC. Its protein product is CASSFYGAHNNEQFF.

This clone was observed a handful of times. The J gene is TRBJ1-1, the V gene TRBV13; maybe TRBD1 (6 bases). V shed 5 bases and J shed 4 bases, with 11 bases lying between them. The CDR3 has 13 amino acids. Germline values: CDR1 PRHDT, CDR2 FYEKMQ (reference sequence). The CDR3 protein is CASSLRGFTEAFF. The CDR3 DNA is TGTGCCAGCAGCCTCAGGGGATTCACTGAAGCTTTCTTT.

This clone was counted a single time. This chain connects TRBV25-1 to TRBJ2-6; no clear D. This CDR3 is 15 amino acids long. Germline loops: CDR1 MGHDK, CDR2 SYGVNS. Trimming stripped 4 bases from V and 2 bases from J, with 9 bases between. The CDR3 DNA reads TGTGCCAGCAGTGGGCCAGATACTGGGGCCAACGTCCTGACTTTC. Protein: CASSGPDTGANVLTF. Using reference TRBV25-1 and TRBJ2-6 for the parts outside the CDR3, the full variable domain is EADIYQTPRYLVIGTGKKITLECSQTMGHDKMYWYQQDPGMELHLIHYSYGVNSTEKGDLSSESTVSRIRTEHFPLTLESARPSHTSQYLCASSGPDTGANVLTFGAGSRLTVL.

CDR3 protein: CASREDRGTEAFF. CDR3 nucleotide sequence: TGTGCCAGCAGAGAGGACAGGGGCACTGAAGCTTTCTTT. The chain links TRBV2 to TRBJ1-1; 9 nucleotides agree with TRBD1. V shed 6 bases and J 4 bases; nucleotides not matched to a gene: 3. This CDR3 contains 13 residues. In germline, CDR1 is SNHLY, CDR2 FYNNEI.

The CDR3 is CSVLQGPNQETQYF. The CDR3 DNA reads as TGCAGCGTTTTACAGGGGCCCAACCAAGAGACCCAGTACTTC. The gene calls are TRBV29-1 and TRBJ2-5; 7 bases align to TRBD1. The CDR3 totals 14 residues. After removal of 5 bases from V and 0 bases from J, the junction contained 6 bases not matched to a gene. Per the germline V gene, CDR1 is SQVTM and CDR2 is ANQGSEA.

This clone showed up many times. The chain has TRBV5-4 and TRBJ2-7, with D maybe TRBD1 (5 bases). CDR3 length: 15 amino acids. V was pared by 2 bases and J by 1 base, with 13 bases between. CDR1 is SGHNT, CDR2 YYREEE, per germline (reference sequence). The CDR3 region is CASSFGAGWSYEQYF. The CDR3, as DNA: TGTGCCAGCAGCTTCGGCGCAGGGTGGTCCTACGAGCAGTACTTC.

This clone was seen a handful of times. The rearrangement uses TRBV6-5 and TRBJ1-6; 8 positions match TRBD1. Per the germline V gene, CDR1 is MNHEY and CDR2 is SVGAGI. The V and J ends lost 0 bases and 7 bases, in that order; junction bases with no gene match: 5. The CDR3 loop spans 16 amino acids. The CDR3: CASSYSIGQGNSPLHF. In nucleotides, the CDR3 is TGTGCCAGCAGTTACTCAATTGGACAGGGAAATTCACCCCTCCACTTT.

The chain carries TRBV7-3 and TRBJ2-1; no firm D call. CDR3 size: 11 residues. Germline values: CDR1 SGHTA, CDR2 FQGTGA. V lost 5 bases and J lost 5, with 4 bases in between. The CDR3 nucleotides read TGTGCCAGCAGCGATAACAATGAGCAGTTCTTC. Amino acid sequence: CASSDNNEQFF. Filled out from reference TRBV7-3 and TRBJ2-1, the complete variable domain reads GAGVSQTPSNKVTEKGKYVELRCDPISGHTALYWYRQSLGQGPEFLIYFQGTGAADDSGLPNDRFFAVRPEGSVSTLKIQRTERGDSAVYLCASSDNNEQFFGPGTRLTVL.

This clone was detected once. J is TRBJ2-1 and V is TRBV9, with 9 bases that match TRBD1. V shed 3 bases, J shed 0 bases, and the junction held 7 bases outside the gene matches. Germline CDR1 reads SGDLS; CDR2 reads YYNGEE. This CDR3 region has 17 residues. CDR3 DNA sequence: TGTGCCAGCAGCGACGACAGGGGGGGAAGCTCCTACAATGAGCAGTTCTTC. As protein: CASSDDRGGSSYNEQFF.